The 25 T cell receptor beta chains reported below all come from one sample, sequenced in a study of early T cells in non-severe SARS-CoV-2 infection. TCRdb recomputed calls from the 5' RACE reads with MiXCR, one row per CDR3 protein. In the table there are about 33,000 distinct CDR3 sequences, around 7% of which are singletons. The sequenced sample was whole blood. The receptors were gathered from an adult who was a healthcare worker with PCR-confirmed SARS-CoV-2 infection or an uninfected control (not recorded which).

In its sample, this clonotype was seen many times. CDR3 coding DNA: TGCAGCGTTGAAGAGGACTGGGTAGAGACCCAGTACTTC. This sequence encodes CSVEEDWVETQYF. This chain joins TRBV29-1 and TRBJ2-5, with a tentative D call TRBD2 (5 bases). V shed 0 bases and J shed 4 bases, with 9 bases lying between them. CDR3 length: 13 residues. Germline lookup yields CDR1 SQVTM and CDR2 ANQGSEA.

This clonotype rates as medium-sized. The rearrangement joins TRBV27 to TRBJ2-7; possible D gene TRBD2, 6 bases. In germline, CDR1 is MNHEY, CDR2 SMNVEV (reference sequence). This CDR3 has 14 amino acids. With 7 bases removed from V and 0 bases from J, the gap between germline ends came to 13 bases. This CDR3 reads CASMGGRPSYEQYF. The CDR3 DNA is TGTGCCAGCATGGGTGGGAGGCCCTCCTACGAGCAGTACTTC.

The rearrangement uses TRBV5-4 and TRBJ2-1, with TRBD2 matching 8 bases. CDR3 length: 13 amino acids. V dropped 2 bases and J dropped 7; count of bases not matched to a gene: 2. Germline CDR1 reads SGHNT; CDR2 reads YYREEE (reference sequence). The CDR3 DNA reads TGTGCCAGCAGCTTAGTAGCGGGAAATGAGCAGTTCTTC. Protein product: CASSLVAGNEQFF.

This clonotype showed up many times. V and J are TRBV20-1 and TRBJ2-6; a possible D gene is TRBD1 (6 bases). Germline V CDR1 and CDR2: DFQATT, SNEGSKA (reference sequence). Trimming stripped 1 base from V and 0 bases from J, with 13 bases between. The CDR3 runs 17 residues. CDR3 sequence (DNA): TGCAGTGCTAGAGCTGGGGGCTGGAGCTCTGGGGCCAACGTCCTGACTTTC. The encoded protein is CSARAGGWSSGANVLTF.

This clonotype was seen repeatedly, ten times or more. The chain recombines TRBV6-5 with TRBJ2-2; 11 bases fit TRBD1. Germline V gene data show CDR1 as MNHEY and CDR2 as SVGAGI. The CDR3 is 17 residues long. The junction had 14 bases not matched to a gene; V was cut back by 7 bases and J by 7 bases. The CDR3 coding sequence is TGTGCCAGCACCTACGGACAGGGGGCAGGTCTTAACGGGGAGCTGTTTTTT. This encodes CASTYGQGAGLNGELFF.

This clonotype was recorded at least ten times. The chain joins TRBV20-1 to TRBJ1-6; tentative D call: TRBD1 (5 bases). The V gene's germline CDR1 is DFQATT and CDR2 SNEGSKA (reference sequence). The CDR3 is 13 residues long. The V end lost 3 bases, the J end lost 3 bases, and 6 bases lay between the germline ends. CDR3 in DNA: TGCAGTGCTAGGGACATCTATAATTCACCCCTCCACTTT. It codes for CSARDIYNSPLHF.

The sample holds many counts of this clonotype. This sequence joins TRBV6-1 and TRBJ2-1; D possibly corresponds to TRBD2 (5 bases). The CDR3 extends over 14 amino acids. CDR1 and CDR2 (germline): MNHNS, SASEGT. V dropped 4 bases and J dropped 9 bases, with 16 bases sitting between them. CDR3 bases: TGTGCCAGCAGTGGGCTTAGCGTACATGGTGAGCAGTTCTTC. Translation gives CASSGLSVHGEQFF.

This clonotype was counted ten times or more. The chain is built from TRBV20-1 and TRBJ2-5; TRBD2 aligns across 7 bases. Trimming cost V 6 bases and J 4 bases; bases outside gene matches: 8. This CDR3 has 13 residues. CDR1 and CDR2 from the germline V gene are DFQATT and SNEGSKA (reference sequence). The CDR3 region has the DNA TGCAGTGCGAGTTCTACGGGGGGAGAGACCCAGTACTTC. The encoded protein is CSASSTGGETQYF.

This clonotype was counted between two and nine times. The rearrangement joins TRBV28 to TRBJ2-3; possible D gene TRBD1, 5 bases. The CDR3 totals 12 residues. Germline CDR1 and CDR2: MDHEN and SYDVKM. V lost 3 bases and J 6 bases, leaving 7 bases between the germline ends. The CDR3 region has the DNA TGTGCCAGCAGTTTTGGGGCCGATACGCAGTATTTT. Translating gives CASSFGADTQYF.

This clonotype appeared many times. The chain combines TRBV5-1 with TRBJ2-1; 7 nucleotides line up with TRBD2. Unmatched junction bases numbered 7, after V lost 2 bases and J lost 5 bases. The CDR3 consists of 15 residues. Germline V gives CDR1 SGHRS, CDR2 YFSETQ. The CDR3: CASSLLAPQDNEQFF. The DNA for the CDR3 is TGCGCCAGCAGCTTACTAGCGCCCCAGGACAATGAGCAGTTCTTC.

This clonotype was seen ten or more times. V gene TRBV27 combines with J gene TRBJ2-3, with D unresolved. This CDR3 has 13 amino acids. Germline CDR1 MNHEY, CDR2 SMNVEV (reference sequence). The V and J ends lost 0 bases and 2 bases respectively, with 3 bases between them. CDR3 residues: CASSLSITDTQYF. The CDR3 coding sequence is TGTGCCAGCAGTTTATCGATCACAGATACGCAGTATTTT.

This clonotype appeared many times. This sequence joins TRBV6-6 and TRBJ2-3, with 7 bases fitting TRBD2. Trimming at V came to 0 bases and at J to 2 bases, leaving 5 bases not matched to a gene. The CDR3 consists of 16 residues. Germline CDR1 and CDR2: MNHNY and SVGAGI (reference sequence). The CDR3 bases are TGTGCCAGCAGTTACTCCTTTCGGGAGGTCACAGATACGCAGTATTTT. This gives the protein CASSYSFREVTDTQYF.

In this sample, this clonotype turned up a few times. The chain combines TRBV29-1 with TRBJ1-1, with TRBD1 matching 8 bases. The CDR3 is made up of 17 amino acids. Trimming cost V 7 bases and J 1 base; bases outside gene matches: 17. Germline CDR1 reads SQVTM; CDR2 reads ANQGSEA. The CDR3 region is CSADEDREGGGNTEAFF. The CDR3 region has the DNA TGCAGCGCCGACGAGGACAGGGAAGGAGGAGGGAACACTGAAGCTTTCTTT.

This clonotype was picked up many times. The V call is TRBV3-1, the J call TRBJ2-1, with D possibly being TRBD1 or TRBD2 (5 bases each). CDR3 length: 16 residues. V lost 1 base, J lost 2 bases, and 12 bases lay in between. Germline lookup yields CDR1 LGHDT and CDR2 YNNKEL (reference sequence). The CDR3 sequence: CASSQVGQGPYNEQFF. CDR3 DNA: TGTGCCAGCAGCCAAGTTGGCCAGGGACCCTACAATGAGCAGTTCTTC.

This clonotype came up many times. V usage is TRBV12-3 or TRBV12-4 and J usage is TRBJ2-3, with 9 bases aligning to TRBD1. The CDR3 is 17 residues long. V shed 3 bases and J 4 bases; nucleotides not matched to a gene: 11. CDR3 amino acids: CASSFSMGTGSADTQYF. Written as DNA, the CDR3 is TGTGCCAGCAGTTTCTCGATGGGGACAGGGAGTGCAGATACGCAGTATTTT.

There are many counts of this clonotype. V is TRBV7-7 and J is TRBJ2-5, with 9 bases fitting TRBD2. The length of the CDR3 is 14 residues. The germline V gene has CDR1 SSHAT and CDR2 FNYEAQ (reference sequence). The CDR3 coding sequence is TGTGCTATTGGGGGGACTAGCAGAGAAGAGACCCAGTACTTC. This translates into CAIGGTSREETQYF.

The chain combines TRBV11-3 with TRBJ2-3, with 15 bases lining up with TRBD2. There are 18 residues in the CDR3. Per germline, CDR1 SGHNT and CDR2 YENEEA. The V gene end was trimmed by 5 bases and the J gene end by 0 bases; junction bases not matched to a gene: 6. The CDR3 loop is CASSGTGTSGRSTDTQYF. The CDR3 DNA sequence: TGTGCCAGCAGCGGAACGGGGACTAGCGGGAGGAGCACAGATACGCAGTATTTT.

V and J are TRBV5-6 and TRBJ2-7; the D is unclear. The CDR3 is 11 amino acids. Deletions cut 3 bases from V and 6 bases from J, with 7 bases between. CDR1 is SGHDT, CDR2 YYEEEE, per germline. The CDR3 DNA reads TGTGCCAGCAGCTGGTCGTTCGAGCAGTACTTC. Translating it yields CASSWSFEQYF.

CDR3 sequence reads: CASSYYRPGELFF. Written as DNA, the CDR3 is TGTGCCAGCAGTTACTACCGCCCCGGGGAGCTGTTTTTT. The chain has TRBV6-2 or TRBV6-3 and TRBJ2-2; D unresolved. V lost 1 base to trimming and J lost 6 bases, with 6 bases between them. Germline CDR1 is MNHEY and CDR2 is SVGEGT. CDR3 length: 13 amino acids.

This clonotype was picked up a small number of times. The gene calls are TRBV5-4 and TRBJ2-1; D tentatively reads TRBD1 or TRBD2 (5 bases each). Germline V gene sequence: CDR1 SGHNT, CDR2 YYREEE (reference sequence). With 3 bases removed from V and 5 bases from J, the gap between germline ends came to 18 bases. The CDR3 spans 16 residues. The CDR3 DNA follows: TGTGCCAGCAGCTCTCTAGGCCGGGGCGAGGACAATGAGCAGTTCTTC. Amino acids: CASSSLGRGEDNEQFF.

A few counts support this clonotype. The chain recombines TRBV6-1 with TRBJ2-7, with D possibly TRBD2 on 6 matching bases. CDR1 and CDR2 (germline): MNHNS, SASEGT. Trimming shortened V by 1 base and J by 5 bases, and 15 bases separated the two germline ends. The CDR3 covers 15 residues. Here the CDR3 reads CASSEVSRGVDEQYF. In DNA, the CDR3 is TGTGCCAGCAGTGAAGTATCCCGCGGGGTCGACGAGCAGTACTTC.

This clonotype was seen ten or more times. The rearrangement joins TRBV24-1 to TRBJ2-7, with 9 bases fitting TRBD1. This CDR3 spans 15 amino acids. Germline loops: CDR1 KGHDR, CDR2 SFDVKD. Trimming took 5 bases from V and 3 from J; bases not matched to a gene: 7. CDR3 sequence reads: CATSVGTGGIYEQYF. The CDR3 DNA follows: TGTGCCACCAGTGTAGGAACAGGGGGCATCTACGAGCAGTACTTC.

This clonotype was picked up many times. This chain uses TRBV4-1 with TRBJ1-1; tentative D call: TRBD1 (6 bases). From germline, CDR1 is MGHRA and CDR2 YSYEKL. V was clipped by 1 base and J by 0 bases, with 12 bases between them. The CDR3 is 16 amino acids. The CDR3 DNA reads as TGCGCCAGCAGCCAAGCGGACAGAACAATGAACACTGAAGCTTTCTTT. Translation: CASSQADRTMNTEAFF.

This clonotype has a count of ten or more. J is TRBJ2-1 and V is TRBV24-1; 10 positions agree with TRBD2. The V and J ends lost 1 base and 8 bases, in that order; junction bases with no gene match: 4. CDR3 length: 15 residues. Looked up from germline, CDR1 is KGHDR and CDR2 is SFDVKD. CDR3 nucleotides: TGTGCCACCAGTGATTTAGCGGGAGGGATTGATGAGCAGTTCTTC. This codes for CATSDLAGGIDEQFF.

This clonotype was counted at least ten times. This chain joins TRBV19 and TRBJ2-1; 10 nucleotides agree with TRBD2. Germline CDR1 reads LNHDA; CDR2 reads SQIVND (reference sequence). V lost 3 bases to trimming and J lost 5 bases; unmatched junction nucleotides: 7. CDR3 length: 16 residues. The CDR3, as DNA: TGTGCCAGTAGTATGTCTATCGGACTAGCGGACAATGAGCAGTTCTTC. Amino acid sequence: CASSMSIGLADNEQFF.